The 18 T cell receptor beta chains below all came from one sample that was sequenced in a study of blood T cell repertoires in COVID-19. Produced via immunoSEQ multiplex PCR; TCRdb's table is partial and in-frame only. The table shows about 160,000 clones, with approximately 80% occurring only once. Sequenced sample: peripheral blood. These receptors all come from an older woman with acute or convalescent COVID-19.

This chain uses TRBV5-1 with TRBJ2-5, with 11 bases matching TRBD1. This CDR3 contains 16 residues. Trimming removed 1 base from V and 4 bases from J; junction bases left unmatched: 6. Germline assignment: CDR1 SGHRS and CDR2 YFSETQ. The CDR3 bases are TGCGCCAGCAGCTTGAGGACAGGGGGCGCGGCAGAGACCCAGTACTTC. Translating it yields CASSLRTGGAAETQYF.

The J gene is TRBJ2-7, the V gene TRBV6-2 or TRBV6-3; TRBD1 matches 9 bases. Germline CDR1 reads MNHEY; CDR2 reads SVGEGT. V was pared by 2 bases and J by 3 bases, with 11 bases of the junction left unmatched. The CDR3 totals 17 residues. The CDR3 sequence: CASSYDRGTGRLYEQYF. The CDR3 nucleotides read TGTGCCAGCAGTTACGACAGGGGGACAGGCCGGCTCTACGAGCAGTACTTC.

The chain combines TRBV27 with TRBJ2-1; 11 bases match TRBD1. With 6 bases clipped from V and 5 bases from J, the junction kept 15 bases outside the gene matches. Germline V gene sequence: CDR1 MNHEY, CDR2 SMNVEV (reference sequence). The CDR3 runs 18 residues. The DNA for the CDR3 is TGTGCCAGCAGCCTCCGGGACAGGGGGGATGTGGCAAACAATGAGCAGTTCTTC. Its protein product is CASSLRDRGDVANNEQFF.

This clone appeared a few times. This chain links TRBV10-1 with TRBJ2-1; 7 positions agree with TRBD2. Germline loops: CDR1 WNHNN, CDR2 SYGVQD (reference sequence). The CDR3 is 13 amino acids. V shed 2 bases and J 7 bases; nucleotides not matched to a gene: 2. The CDR3 loop is CASSEPGGNEQFF. The CDR3 DNA sequence: TGCGCCAGCAGTGAGCCCGGGGGGAATGAGCAGTTCTTC.

The V gene is TRBV7-2, the J gene TRBJ2-7; 8 positions match TRBD1. Germline V gene sequence: CDR1 SGHTA, CDR2 FQGNSA. V lost 3 bases to trimming and J lost 0 bases; unmatched junction nucleotides: 7. The CDR3 is 16 amino acids. DNA of the CDR3: TGTGCCAGCAGCTTCGCCGGGACAGGATACTCCTACGAGCAGTACTTC. It encodes CASSFAGTGYSYEQYF.

This clone was counted ten times or more. CDR3 protein: CASSSGVAGYEQYF. CDR3 coding DNA: TGTGCCAGCAGCTCCGGGGTGGCGGGCTACGAGCAGTACTTC. The chain is built from TRBV7-9 and TRBJ2-7; D perhaps matches TRBD2 (5 bases). There are 14 residues in the CDR3. Germline V lookup: CDR1 SEHNR, CDR2 FQNEAQ (reference sequence). Trimming pared 4 bases from V and 3 bases from J, leaving 13 bases between.

This clone showed up just a few times. The genes are TRBV19 and TRBJ2-5, with 7 bases fitting TRBD1. CDR1 is LNHDA and CDR2 is SQIVND in the germline V gene (reference sequence). The J segment lost 0 bases and the V segment lost 2 bases, leaving 6 bases of the junction unmatched. The CDR3 loop spans 16 amino acids. This CDR3 reads CASSIFGRGYQETQYF. The CDR3 DNA reads as TGTGCCAGTAGTATATTTGGCAGGGGGTACCAAGAGACCCAGTACTTC.

This clone has only one observation. The rearrangement uses TRBV6-2 or TRBV6-3 and TRBJ2-1; the match to TRBD2 covers 12 bases. CDR1 and CDR2 (germline): MNHEY, SVGEGT. The CDR3 contains 16 residues. The J segment lost 2 bases and the V segment lost 5 bases, leaving 4 bases of the junction unmatched. The CDR3 DNA reads as TGTGCCAGCAGTCAAAGACTAGCGGGGGCCTACAATGAGCAGTTCTTC. It encodes CASSQRLAGAYNEQFF.

This chain joins TRBV3-1 (or the pseudogene TRBV3-2) and TRBJ1-4; perhaps TRBD1 as D (6 bases). The germline V gene encodes CDR1 LGHDT and CDR2 YNNKEL (reference sequence). CDR3 length: 11 residues. The V and J ends lost 8 bases and 8 bases respectively, with 9 bases between them. The CDR3 region is CASGQGEKLFF. For the CDR3, the DNA is TGTGCCAGCGGGCAGGGGGAAAAACTGTTTTTT.

The chain combines TRBV9 with TRBJ1-2; TRBD1 might be the D (5 bases). The V end was cut by 0 bases, the J end by 6 bases, with 12 bases between. The length of the CDR3 is 14 residues. Germline CDR1 and CDR2: SGDLS and YYNGEE. Here the CDR3 DNA reads TGTGCCAGCAGCGTAGAGGGGCCTGCGGATGGCTACACCTTC. It translates to CASSVEGPADGYTF.

The chain carries TRBV7-2 and TRBJ2-5, with 12 bases identical to TRBD2. CDR1 and CDR2 from the germline V gene are SGHTA and FQGNSA. CDR3 length: 15 residues. The J segment lost 5 bases and the V segment lost 5 bases, leaving 6 bases of the junction unmatched. CDR3 in DNA: TGTGCCAGCAGCCTCGGACTAGCGGGGCGGGAGACCCAGTACTTC. This gives the protein CASSLGLAGRETQYF.

V and J are TRBV9 and TRBJ1-2, with a tentative D call TRBD1 (5 bases). Between the trimmed V and J ends, which lost 4 bases and 4 bases, there was a span of 14 bases. Germline V gene lookup returns CDR1 SGDLS and CDR2 YYNGEE. CDR3 size: 14 residues. CDR3 residues: CASSPQGEPYGYTF. CDR3 nucleotides: TGTGCCAGCAGCCCCCAGGGCGAGCCCTATGGCTACACCTTC.

V usage is TRBV5-1 and J usage is TRBJ1-5, with D perhaps TRBD1 (6 bases). Trimming cost V 0 bases and J 1 base, with 11 bases left between them. The CDR3 runs 16 residues. The germline CDR1 and CDR2 sequences are SGHRS and YFSETQ. In nucleotides, the CDR3 is TGCGCCAGCAGCTTGGGCGGGGGGCAGAGCAATCAGCCCCAGCATTTT. Protein product: CASSLGGGQSNQPQHF.

With regard to this clone: Compared with germline, one end of the junction differs, possibly owing to a read error. The rearrangement joins TRBV10-3 to TRBJ1-4, with D possibly matching TRBD1 (6 bases). The CDR3 has 13 amino acids. The V gene's germline CDR1 is ENHRY and CDR2 SYGVKD. The CDR3 DNA is TGTGCCATCAAAGGGACAACGAATGAAAAACTGTTTTTT. It yields the protein CAIKGTTNEKLFF.

The J gene is TRBJ2-3, the V gene TRBV9, with D perhaps TRBD1 (5 bases). V was cut by 0 bases and J by 4 bases, with 9 bases left in between. The CDR3 spans 14 residues. Germline V gene data show CDR1 as SGDLS and CDR2 as YYNGEE. The CDR3 DNA reads TGTGCCAGCAGCGTAGACAGGTTGCCAGATACGCAGTATTTT. It yields the protein CASSVDRLPDTQYF. The full variable domain, its missing parts supplied by reference TRBV9 and TRBJ2-3, is DSGVTQTPKHLITATGQRVTLRCSPRSGDLSVYWYQQSLDQGLQFLIQYYNGEERAKGNILERFSAQQFPDLHSELNLSSLELGDSALYFCASSVDRLPDTQYFGPGTRLTVL.

The V call is TRBV19, the J call TRBJ2-7, with TRBD1 matching 11 bases. In germline, CDR1 is LNHDA, CDR2 SQIVND (reference sequence). CDR3 length: 14 residues. The junction had 8 bases not matched to a gene; V was cut back by 7 bases and J by 6 bases. In nucleotides, the CDR3 is TGTGCCAGTACCTCTACGGACAGGGGGCTCGAGCAGTACTTC. Protein: CASTSTDRGLEQYF.

V is TRBV27 and J is TRBJ1-1; 7 bases line up with TRBD1. The CDR3 consists of 16 residues. The V gene's germline CDR1 is MNHEY and CDR2 SMNVEV (reference sequence). V was clipped by 3 bases and J by 1 base; unmatched bases: 8. The CDR3 loop is CASSFRTGVRNTEAFF. CDR3 DNA: TGTGCCAGCAGTTTTAGGACAGGAGTTCGGAACACTGAAGCTTTCTTT.

This chain joins TRBV2 and TRBJ1-1; D is undetermined. V dropped 8 bases and J dropped 0 bases, with 7 bases sitting between them. CDR3 length: 12 residues. CDR1 and CDR2 (germline): SNHLY, FYNNEI. The CDR3 spells CASVRVNTEAFF. The CDR3 coding sequence is TGTGCCAGCGTTCGGGTGAACACTGAAGCTTTCTTT.